The source of this T cell receptor (beta chain) is a study of breast tumors, draining lymph nodes, adjacent tissues. Overall study findings and caveats: Data only fit, rather than demonstrated, lymph node origin of most tumor T cells. Tumor and nontumor repertoires were significantly more similar in luminal-like than in basal-like breast cancer.

In TCRdb, the multiplex PCR reads were re-called with MiXCR into one record per CDR3 protein. The data hold around 130,000 distinct CDR3 sequences, with nearly 20% observed a single time. The lymph nodes were axillary draining lymph nodes from breast cancer patients. Trimming cost V 4 bases and J 6 bases; bases outside gene matches: 11. Germline-derived CDR1 and CDR2 are SGHRS and YFSETQ. CDR3 length equals 15 residues. This clonotype was counted at least ten times. Its specificity is not known. V usage is TRBV5-1 and J usage is TRBJ1-2; 8 nucleotides line up with TRBD1. This TCR derives from a female donor with breast cancer. Some clones in this sample may be carry-over from other donors' samples. Specimen: axillary lymph node tissue. The CDR3 bases are TGCGCCAGCAGCCCGTGGATAGGACAGGGAAATGGCTACACCTTC. It yields the protein CASSPWIGQGNGYTF.